The 10 T cell receptor beta chains given below trace back to one sample, sequenced in a study of human T cells and chemical hapten exposure. Time point indicated: patch test 2, 6 weeks after DPC sensitization. The treatment here: therapeutic diphenylcyclopropenone sensitization with weekly scalp DPC. TCRdb re-derived calls from the RACE reads in MiXCR, one entry per CDR3 protein. The data hold about 40,000 distinct CDR3 sequences, with 3% to 4% observed a single time. Sequences were derived from whole blood, sampled in connection with sensitization to the hapten diphenylcyclopropenone (DPC). The source is a man aged 40-50 years with alopecia areata. Some clones in this sample may be carry-over from other donors' samples.

This clonotype was counted ten times or more. The chain joins TRBV12-3 or TRBV12-4 to TRBJ2-3, with D perhaps TRBD2 (5 bases). V gave up 3 bases and J gave up 4 bases, with 17 bases separating them. This CDR3 comprises 16 residues. CDR3 coding DNA: TGTGCCAGCAGTTTCGAGATTGGGCAGAGGGCAGATACGCAGTATTTT. Its translation is CASSFEIGQRADTQYF.

This clonotype came up many times. This chain links TRBV12-3 or TRBV12-4 with TRBJ2-1; 10 nucleotides match TRBD2. V lost 3 bases and J lost 4; bases outside the gene matches: 12. There are 18 residues in the CDR3. The CDR3 region has the DNA TGTGCCAGCAGTTTCACTAGCGGGGCCCTCTCAAGTTACAATGAGCAGTTCTTC. This translates into CASSFTSGALSSYNEQFF.

This clonotype has a count of ten or more. J is TRBJ1-1 and V is TRBV4-2, with D maybe TRBD1 (6 bases). Per germline, CDR1 LGHNA and CDR2 YNFKEQ. Between the trimmed V and J ends, which lost 0 bases and 1 base, there was a span of 12 bases. This CDR3 has 16 amino acids. CDR3 in amino acids: CASSQEVGGGNTEAFF. DNA for the CDR3: TGTGCCAGCAGCCAAGAGGTTGGAGGGGGGAACACTGAAGCTTTCTTT.

This clonotype came up many times. The CDR3 DNA is TGCAGTGCTAGAGGTCGTCGGGACAGGGTCTTGTCGAACACCGGGGAGCTGTTTTTT. The encoded protein is CSARGRRDRVLSNTGELFF. This chain links TRBV20-1 with TRBJ2-2; 9 bases are shared with TRBD1. The ends lost 1 base at V and 0 bases at J; junction bases unmatched: 12. Looked up from germline, CDR1 is DFQATT and CDR2 is SNEGSKA (reference sequence). This CDR3 comprises 19 residues.

There are many counts of this clonotype. The chain is built from TRBV5-1 and TRBJ2-7; 7 bases agree with TRBD2. The CDR3 contains 14 residues. With 4 bases clipped from V and 3 bases from J, the junction kept 7 bases outside the gene matches. Germline CDR1 is SGHRS and CDR2 is YFSETQ. The CDR3 coding sequence is TGCGCCAGCAGCAGAAAGGCGGGGGACTACGAGCAGTACTTC. Translating gives CASSRKAGDYEQYF.

This clonotype was seen repeatedly, ten times or more. The chain recombines TRBV9 with TRBJ1-1, with no clear D. V was shortened by 4 bases and J by 3 bases, with 10 bases between the two germline ends. In germline, CDR1 is SGDLS, CDR2 YYNGEE. This CDR3 contains 13 residues. The CDR3 loop reads CASSPHPDTEAFF. The CDR3 nucleotides read TGTGCCAGCAGCCCCCACCCGGACACTGAAGCTTTCTTT.

This clonotype came up many times. The rearrangement uses TRBV7-2 and TRBJ2-1; 13 bases are a match to TRBD2. Germline loops: CDR1 SGHTA, CDR2 FQGNSA. Trimming cost V 4 bases and J 13 bases; bases outside gene matches: 7. This CDR3 contains 14 residues. The CDR3 is CASSSIRLAGGQFF. The CDR3 bases are TGTGCCAGCAGCTCCATTCGACTAGCGGGAGGTCAGTTCTTC. Looking up the rest from reference TRBV7-2 and TRBJ2-1 gives the full variable domain: GAGVSQSPSNKVTEKGKDVELRCDPISGHTALYWYRQSLGQGLEFLIYFQGNSAPDKSGLPSDRFSAERTGGSVSTLTIQRTQQEDSAVYLCASSSIRLAGGQFFGPGTRLTVL.

This clonotype has a count of ten or more. The chain employs TRBV2 and TRBJ1-6, with a weak D call TRBD1 (5 bases). The CDR3 runs 14 residues. V lost 4 bases and J 8 bases, leaving 12 bases between the germline ends. The germline V gene encodes CDR1 SNHLY and CDR2 FYNNEI. The CDR3 coding sequence is TGTGCCAGCAGTGGAAGAGACAGCTATTCACCCCTCCACTTT. Translating it yields CASSGRDSYSPLHF.

This clonotype was counted ten times or more. J is TRBJ2-1 and V is TRBV7-8, with 12 positions matching TRBD2. The CDR3 has 20 residues. Germline loops: CDR1 SGHVS, CDR2 FQNEAQ. The trim removed 4 bases at V and 0 bases at J, leaving 13 bases unmatched. The CDR3 here is CASSSLRLAGVPSSYNEQFF. The CDR3 bases are TGTGCCAGCAGCTCCTTAAGACTAGCGGGAGTCCCTAGCTCCTACAATGAGCAGTTCTTC.

V is TRBV10-3 and J is TRBJ1-5; D uncertain. V was shortened by 6 bases and J by 0 bases, with 6 bases between the two germline ends. Germline CDR1 reads ENHRY; CDR2 reads SYGVKD. There are 13 residues in the CDR3. The CDR3: CAISHHSNQPQHF. The CDR3 DNA sequence: TGTGCCATCAGCCACCATAGCAATCAGCCCCAGCATTTT.